This entry lists 26 T cell receptor beta chains sequenced from one sample in a study of a mutant IDH1 vaccine in newly diagnosed glioma. The time point was: week 35, safety follow-up. Alongside topical imiquimod, each dose of vaccine comprised 300 ug of mutant IDH1 20-mer peptide. These receptors are not linked to any known antigen. Generated by immunoSEQ multiplex PCR, the TCRdb table keeps only in-frame clones and is missing some. The data hold about 26,000 clones, with around four fifths observed a single time. The sequences come from PBMCs, collected from a glioma patient whose treatment included an IDH1 peptide vaccine. These receptors all stem from a man aged 25-45 years with glioma.

The rearrangement uses TRBV30 and TRBJ2-5; TRBD2 is a possible D gene (5 bases). Trimming cost V 6 bases and J 2 bases, with 16 bases left between them. This CDR3 has 14 amino acids. The germline CDR1 and CDR2 sequences are GTSNPN and SVGIG (reference sequence). CDR3: CACTRKPGQETQYF. The CDR3 nucleotides are TGTGCCTGCACCCGGAAGCCGGGGCAAGAGACCCAGTACTTC. The entire variable domain, with the rest obtained from reference TRBV30 and TRBJ2-5, is as follows: SQTIHQWPATLVQPVGSPLSLECTVEGTSNPNLYWYRQAAGRGLQLLFYSVGIGQISSEVPQNLSASRPQDRQFILSSKKLLLSDSGFYLCACTRKPGQETQYFGPGTRLLVL.

The V gene is TRBV7-9, the J gene TRBJ2-5; TRBD1 agrees at 7 bases. Germline CDR1 and CDR2: SEHNR and FQNEAQ (reference sequence). CDR3 length: 16 amino acids. V was pared by 7 bases and J by 1 base, with 12 bases of the junction left unmatched. This CDR3 reads CASIPGTANPQETQYF. CDR3 in DNA: TGTGCCAGCATACCCGGGACAGCTAACCCCCAAGAGACCCAGTACTTC.

This rearrangement joins TRBV6-1 to TRBJ2-3; D is undetermined. The CDR3 covers 15 residues. CDR1 MNHNS and CDR2 SASEGT come from the germline V gene. Trimming pared 5 bases from V and 2 bases from J, leaving 14 bases between. In nucleotides, the CDR3 is TGTGCCAGCAGTTTGTTGTTCCCCCACACAGATACGCAGTATTTT. It specifies CASSLLFPHTDTQYF.

The chain has TRBV27 and TRBJ1-6; TRBD1 matches 8 bases. This CDR3 region has 15 residues. The V and J ends lost 2 bases and 7 bases, in that order; junction bases with no gene match: 4. From germline, CDR1 is MNHEY and CDR2 SMNVEV (reference sequence). CDR3 amino acids: CASSLDRGSNSPLHF. The CDR3 DNA is TGTGCCAGCAGTTTAGACAGGGGATCGAATTCACCCCTCCACTTT.

In regard to this clone: The sample holds other DNA sequences that translate to the same CDR3. The chain is built from TRBV6-5 and TRBJ2-3; D gene unclear. Deletions cut 2 bases from V and 1 base from J, with 10 bases between. The germline V gene encodes CDR1 MNHEY and CDR2 SVGAGI. The CDR3 contains 15 residues. CDR3 coding DNA: TGTGCCAGCAGTTACGGCGAGCAGGGCACAGATACGCAGTATTTT. Its translation is CASSYGEQGTDTQYF.

The rearrangement uses TRBV6-4 and TRBJ1-5; the D is unclear. Trimming pared 6 bases from V and 0 bases from J, leaving 9 bases between. Per the germline V gene, CDR1 is MRHNA and CDR2 is SNTAGT. The CDR3 extends over 14 amino acids. The CDR3, as DNA: TGTGCCAGCAGCCCAGAGTATAGCAATCAGCCCCAGCATTTT. Residues: CASSPEYSNQPQHF.

The V and J genes are TRBV6-1 and TRBJ2-7; 9 positions agree with TRBD1. CDR1 and CDR2 (germline): MNHNS, SASEGT. This CDR3 has 15 amino acids. Germline trimming cut 7 bases from V and 3 bases from J; bases unmatched to any gene: 10. In nucleotides, the CDR3 is TGTGCCAGCAACCATAGAGGACAGGGGTACTACGAGCAGTACTTC. This sequence encodes CASNHRGQGYYEQYF.

The V gene is TRBV19, the J gene TRBJ2-2; D is undetermined. CDR1 and CDR2 (germline): LNHDA, SQIVND (reference sequence). The CDR3 has 13 residues. Between the trimmed V and J ends, which lost 3 bases and 5 bases, there was a span of 7 bases. The CDR3: CASSMPGTGELFF. As DNA, the CDR3 is TGTGCCAGTAGTATGCCCGGGACCGGGGAGCTGTTTTTT.

This clone was observed once. The gene calls are TRBV5-4 and TRBJ2-3; D might be TRBD1 or TRBD2, each matching 5 bases. Trimming shortened V by 2 bases and J by 1 base, and 11 bases separated the two germline ends. Germline assignment: CDR1 SGHNT and CDR2 YYREEE (reference sequence). The CDR3 totals 15 residues. The CDR3 spells CASSFRDGGTDTQYF. CDR3 sequence (DNA): TGTGCCAGCAGCTTCCGGGACGGAGGCACAGATACGCAGTATTTT. The entire variable domain, with the rest obtained from reference TRBV5-4 and TRBJ2-3, is as follows: ETGVTQSPTHLIKTRGQQVTLRCSSQSGHNTVSWYQQALGQGPQFIFQYYREEENGRGNFPPRFSGLQFPNYSSELNVNALELDDSALYLCASSFRDGGTDTQYFGPGTRLTVL.

This clone was recorded once. The chain links TRBV5-4 to TRBJ2-1; weak D call: TRBD2 (6 bases). CDR1 SGHNT and CDR2 YYREEE come from the germline V gene (reference sequence). The CDR3 runs to 17 residues. V gave up 0 bases and J gave up 8 bases, with 21 bases separating them. CDR3 sequence (DNA): TGTGCCAGCAGCTTGGGGGGCAGGGAGGTTTTAGTGGATGAGCAGTTCTTC. It is translated as CASSLGGREVLVDEQFF. Full variable domain (missing parts from reference TRBV5-4 and TRBJ2-1): ETGVTQSPTHLIKTRGQQVTLRCSSQSGHNTVSWYQQALGQGPQFIFQYYREEENGRGNFPPRFSGLQFPNYSSELNVNALELDDSALYLCASSLGGREVLVDEQFFGPGTRLTVL.

V and J are TRBV19 and TRBJ1-2; D is unclear. There are 14 residues in the CDR3. The V end lost 2 bases, the J end lost 5 bases, and 12 bases lay between the germline ends. Germline V gives CDR1 LNHDA, CDR2 SQIVND (reference sequence). The DNA of the CDR3 is TGTGCCAGTAGTATACCGGGCAGACCTTATGGCTACACCTTC. Translated: CASSIPGRPYGYTF.

The chain recombines TRBV19 with TRBJ2-7; 10 nucleotides line up with TRBD1. Germline values: CDR1 LNHDA, CDR2 SQIVND (reference sequence). The CDR3 is 17 residues long. Trimming took 4 bases from V and 3 from J; bases not matched to a gene: 12. The CDR3 is CASSKEGTGAFRYEQYF. DNA for the CDR3: TGTGCCAGTAGTAAGGAGGGGACAGGGGCTTTCCGCTACGAGCAGTACTTC.

The chain joins TRBV19 to TRBJ1-1; D not certain. The CDR3 contains 14 residues. From germline, CDR1 is LNHDA and CDR2 SQIVND (reference sequence). Trimming shortened V by 4 bases and J by 10 bases, and 19 bases separated the two germline ends. CDR3 in amino acids: CASSTRGVGIVAFF. CDR3 DNA: TGTGCCAGTAGTACTCGGGGAGTAGGAATCGTAGCTTTCTTT. Combining the CDR3 with reference TRBV19 and TRBJ1-1 gives the whole variable domain DGGITQSPKYLFRKEGQNVTLSCEQNLNHDAMYWYRQDPGQGLRLIYYSQIVNDFQKGDIAEGYSVSREKKESFPLTVTSAQKNPTAFYLCASSTRGVGIVAFFGQGTRLTVV.

The chain employs TRBV7-9 and TRBJ2-7, with 9 bases that match TRBD2. The CDR3 runs 18 residues. Germline V lookup: CDR1 SEHNR, CDR2 FQNEAQ (reference sequence). The ends lost 2 bases at V and 3 bases at J; junction bases unmatched: 14. The CDR3: CASSLMGREGRLGYEQYF. The CDR3, as DNA: TGTGCCAGCAGCTTAATGGGGCGGGAGGGCCGGTTGGGCTACGAGCAGTACTTC.

As for this clone: This sample also contains other DNA sequences that code for the same CDR3. This sequence joins TRBV5-6 and TRBJ1-1; weak D call: TRBD1 (6 bases). The CDR3 runs 12 residues. Trimming stripped 0 bases from V and 14 bases from J, with 14 bases between. CDR1 SGHDT and CDR2 YYEEEE come from the germline V gene. CDR3 nucleotide sequence: TGTGCCAGCAGCTTGGATACAGGGTGGACCTTCTTT. Translation gives CASSLDTGWTFF.

This clone counts as medium-sized. This chain links TRBV9 with TRBJ2-1, with 11 bases that match TRBD2. CDR1 and CDR2 from the germline V gene are SGDLS and YYNGEE. V dropped 0 bases and J dropped 0; count of bases not matched to a gene: 8. This CDR3 is 19 amino acids long. The CDR3, as DNA: TGTGCCAGCAGCGTAGGAGGACTAGCGGGTCCGAGCTCCTACAATGAGCAGTTCTTC. Protein: CASSVGGLAGPSSYNEQFF.

This rearrangement joins TRBV19 to TRBJ1-1; TRBD1 aligns across 10 bases. Germline V gene lookup returns CDR1 LNHDA and CDR2 SQIVND (reference sequence). V shed 4 bases and J 1 base; nucleotides not matched to a gene: 3. The CDR3 length is 15 residues. The CDR3 region has the DNA TGTGCCAGTAGTAGGGGGGACAGGGGGAACACTGAAGCTTTCTTT. This sequence encodes CASSRGDRGNTEAFF.

This clone was counted once. The gene calls are TRBV14 and TRBJ1-2, with 10 bases identical to TRBD1. After removal of 1 base from V and 5 bases from J, the junction contained 7 bases not matched to a gene. The CDR3 covers 16 residues. In germline, CDR1 is SGHDN, CDR2 FVKESK. The CDR3 DNA reads as TGTGCCAGCAGCCAAGCCCGACAGGGGGCGAGTTATGGCTACACCTTC. This translates into CASSQARQGASYGYTF.

The gene calls are TRBV27 and TRBJ2-7; no clear D gene. This CDR3 has 14 amino acids. The germline V and J ends were trimmed by 3 bases and 1 base, with 10 bases remaining between them. The germline V gene has CDR1 MNHEY and CDR2 SMNVEV (reference sequence). CDR3 in DNA: TGTGCCAGCAGTTTGGGTACTCGGTCCTACGAGCAGTACTTC. The encoded protein is CASSLGTRSYEQYF.

The chain couples TRBV14 to TRBJ2-2; D is undetermined. The germline V and J ends were trimmed by 4 bases and 3 bases, with 12 bases remaining between them. Germline CDR1 reads SGHDN; CDR2 reads FVKESK. The CDR3 runs 15 residues. CDR3 nucleotides: TGTGCCAGCAGCCCGAGACTGCCAGACACCGGGGAGCTGTTTTTT. Amino acids: CASSPRLPDTGELFF. The entire variable domain, with the rest obtained from reference TRBV14 and TRBJ2-2, is as follows: EAGVTQFPSHSVIEKGQTVTLRCDPISGHDNLYWYRRVMGKEIKFLLHFVKESKQDESGMPNNRFLAERTGGTYSTLKVQPAELEDSGVYFCASSPRLPDTGELFFGEGSRLTVL.

The chain carries TRBV5-6 and TRBJ1-5; D unclear. This CDR3 spans 14 amino acids. V was pared by 0 bases and J by 2 bases, with 6 bases between. Germline loops: CDR1 SGHDT, CDR2 YYEEEE. Here the CDR3 DNA reads TGTGCCAGCAGCTTGGGGCCGGGCAATCAGCCCCAGCATTTT. It is translated as CASSLGPGNQPQHF. The full variable domain, its missing parts supplied by reference TRBV5-6 and TRBJ1-5, is DAGVTQSPTHLIKTRGQQVTLRCSPKSGHDTVSWYQQALGQGPQFIFQYYEEEERQRGNFPDRFSGHQFPNYSSELNVNALLLGDSALYLCASSLGPGNQPQHFGDGTRLSIL.

The genes are TRBV2 and TRBJ1-5, with TRBD1 matching over 11 bases. Trimming at V came to 6 bases and at J to 2 bases, leaving 9 bases not matched to a gene. The CDR3 has 17 residues. Germline V lookup: CDR1 SNHLY, CDR2 FYNNEI. In nucleotides, the CDR3 is TGTGCCAGCAGCGGCCGGGACAGGGGGGTCGGCAATCAGCCCCAGCATTTT. It yields the protein CASSGRDRGVGNQPQHF.

The chain employs TRBV7-9 and TRBJ2-5; TRBD2 aligns across 7 bases. CDR3 size: 18 residues. After removal of 8 bases from V and 2 bases from J, the junction contained 20 bases not matched to a gene. CDR1 is SEHNR and CDR2 is FQNEAQ in the germline V gene (reference sequence). CDR3 sequence reads: CASQQSRWEGMFQETQYF. The CDR3 nucleotides read TGTGCCAGCCAGCAATCCCGCTGGGAGGGGATGTTTCAAGAGACCCAGTACTTC. The full variable domain, rest sourced from reference TRBV7-9 and TRBJ2-5, is DTGVSQNPRHKITKRGQNVTFRCDPISEHNRLYWYRQTLGQGPEFLTYFQNEAQLEKSRLLSDRFSAERPKGSFSTLEIQRTEQGDSAMYLCASQQSRWEGMFQETQYFGPGTRLLVL.

V usage is TRBV5-1 and J usage is TRBJ2-5; unclear D gene. The CDR3 has 14 residues. Trimming removed 6 bases at V and 5 bases at J, with 17 bases between. Germline CDR1 reads SGHRS; CDR2 reads YFSETQ. CDR3 amino acids: CASNPVTDTETQYF. DNA of the CDR3: TGCGCCAGCAATCCCGTAACAGATACGGAGACCCAGTACTTC.

This chain joins TRBV19 and TRBJ1-1, with a tentative D call TRBD1 (6 bases). There are 14 residues in the CDR3. CDR1 and CDR2 (germline): LNHDA, SQIVND (reference sequence). Trimming removed 3 bases from V and 6 bases from J, with 14 bases in between. CDR3 loop: CASSIGTPTAEAFF. The DNA for the CDR3 is TGTGCCAGTAGTATTGGGACACCTACCGCTGAAGCTTTCTTT.

The chain uses TRBV28 and TRBJ2-1; no reliable D call. V lost 3 bases, J lost 4 bases, and 7 bases lay in between. The CDR3 runs to 13 residues. Germline CDR1 reads MDHEN; CDR2 reads SYDVKM. The CDR3: CASSLGDYNEQFF. The CDR3 DNA follows: TGTGCCAGCAGTTTGGGCGATTACAATGAGCAGTTCTTC.